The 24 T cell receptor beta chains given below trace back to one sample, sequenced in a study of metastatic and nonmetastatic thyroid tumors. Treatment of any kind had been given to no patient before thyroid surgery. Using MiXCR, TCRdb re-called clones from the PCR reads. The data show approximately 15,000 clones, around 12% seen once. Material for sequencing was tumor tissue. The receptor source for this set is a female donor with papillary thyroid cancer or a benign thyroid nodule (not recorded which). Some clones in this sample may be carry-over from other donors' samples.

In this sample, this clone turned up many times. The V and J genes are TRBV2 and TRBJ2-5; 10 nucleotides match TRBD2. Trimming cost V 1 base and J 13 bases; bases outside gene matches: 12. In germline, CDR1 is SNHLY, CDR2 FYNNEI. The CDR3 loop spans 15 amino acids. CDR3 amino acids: CASSEEVLAGGVPYF. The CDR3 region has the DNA TGTGCCAGCAGTGAAGAAGTGTTAGCGGGGGGTGTCCCGTACTTC.

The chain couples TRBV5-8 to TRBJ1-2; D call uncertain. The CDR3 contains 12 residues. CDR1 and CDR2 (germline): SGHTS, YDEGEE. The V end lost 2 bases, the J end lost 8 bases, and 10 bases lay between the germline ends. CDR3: CASSLRPGGYTF. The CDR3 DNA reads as TGTGCCAGCAGCTTACGGCCGGGGGGCTACACCTTC.

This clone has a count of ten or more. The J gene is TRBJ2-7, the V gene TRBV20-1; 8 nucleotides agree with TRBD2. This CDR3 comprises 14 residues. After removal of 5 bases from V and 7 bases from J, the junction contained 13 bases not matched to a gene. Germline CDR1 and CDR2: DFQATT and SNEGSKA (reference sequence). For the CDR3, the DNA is TGCAGTGCTCACCCCCGGTGGCGGGGGGCGGAGCAGTACTTC. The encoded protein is CSAHPRWRGAEQYF.

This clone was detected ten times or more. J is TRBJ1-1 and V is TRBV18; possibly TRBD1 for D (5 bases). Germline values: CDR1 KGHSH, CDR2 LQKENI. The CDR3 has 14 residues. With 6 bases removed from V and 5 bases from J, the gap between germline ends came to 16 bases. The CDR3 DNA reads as TGTGCCAGCTCCATTGGTTCCACAGGAACTGAAGCTTTCTTT. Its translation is CASSIGSTGTEAFF.

The CDR3 loop reads CSARPSGRDTGELFF. The CDR3 nucleotides read TGCAGTGCTAGACCAAGCGGGAGGGACACCGGGGAGCTGTTTTTT. The chain carries TRBV20-1 and TRBJ2-2, with 10 nucleotides matching TRBD2. The V and J ends lost 2 bases and 3 bases, in that order; junction bases with no gene match: 3. In germline, CDR1 is DFQATT, CDR2 SNEGSKA (reference sequence). The CDR3 spans 15 residues.

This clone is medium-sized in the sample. In DNA, the CDR3 is TGTGCCAGCAGCCAGGACAGGGGGCGAAGGGAGTACTTC. As protein: CASSQDRGRREYF. The chain uses TRBV7-2 and TRBJ2-7, with 11 positions matching TRBD1. V dropped 5 bases and J dropped 11; count of bases not matched to a gene: 8. CDR3 length: 13 residues. CDR1 SGHTA and CDR2 FQGNSA come from the germline V gene.

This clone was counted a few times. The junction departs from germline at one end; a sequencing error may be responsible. The CDR3 loop reads CVSSYSQSTDTQYF. DNA for the CDR3: TGTGTCAGCAGTTACTCCCAGAGCACAGATACGCAGTATTTT. This chain connects TRBV6-2 or TRBV6-3 to TRBJ2-3, with unresolved D. The CDR3 is 14 amino acids. Germline V gives CDR1 MNHEY, CDR2 SVGEGT.

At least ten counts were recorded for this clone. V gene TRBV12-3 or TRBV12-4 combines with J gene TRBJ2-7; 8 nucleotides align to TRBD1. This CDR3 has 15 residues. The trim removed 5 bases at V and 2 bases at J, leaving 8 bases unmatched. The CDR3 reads CASSTIRGPPYEQYF. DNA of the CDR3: TGTGCCAGCAGTACCATCAGGGGGCCGCCCTACGAGCAGTACTTC.

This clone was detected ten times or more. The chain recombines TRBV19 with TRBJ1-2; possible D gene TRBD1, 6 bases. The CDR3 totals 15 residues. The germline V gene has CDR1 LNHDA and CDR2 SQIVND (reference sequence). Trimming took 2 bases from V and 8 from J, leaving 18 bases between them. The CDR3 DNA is TGTGCCAGTAGTATATCCCCCCGCGCAGGGGAAGGCTACACCTTC. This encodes CASSISPRAGEGYTF.

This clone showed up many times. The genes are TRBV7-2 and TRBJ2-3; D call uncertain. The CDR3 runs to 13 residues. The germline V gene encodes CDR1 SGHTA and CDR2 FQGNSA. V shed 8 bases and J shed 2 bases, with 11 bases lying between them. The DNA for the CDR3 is TGTGCCAGCGCCCGGAAGGCCACAGATACGCAGTATTTT. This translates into CASARKATDTQYF.

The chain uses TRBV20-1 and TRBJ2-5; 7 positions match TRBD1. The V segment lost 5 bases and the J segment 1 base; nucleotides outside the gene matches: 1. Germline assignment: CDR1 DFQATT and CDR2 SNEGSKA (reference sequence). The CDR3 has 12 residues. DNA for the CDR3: TGCAGTGCTGACAGGGTCCAAGAGACCCAGTACTTC. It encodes CSADRVQETQYF.

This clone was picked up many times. Here the CDR3 DNA reads TGCAGTGCTATCGCGGGGGCCCACCCCTGGGAGACCCAGTACTTC. Amino acid sequence: CSAIAGAHPWETQYF. The chain employs TRBV20-1 and TRBJ2-5; tentatively, D is TRBD2 (7 bases). Trimming took off 4 bases at V and 5 bases at J, with 20 bases between the two ends. Germline CDR1 reads DFQATT; CDR2 reads SNEGSKA (reference sequence). This CDR3 region has 15 residues.

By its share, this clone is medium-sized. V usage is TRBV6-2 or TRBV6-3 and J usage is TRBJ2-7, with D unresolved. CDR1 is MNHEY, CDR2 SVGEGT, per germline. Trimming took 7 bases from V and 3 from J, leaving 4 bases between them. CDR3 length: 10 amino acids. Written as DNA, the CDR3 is TGTGCCAGCAACCGCTACGAGCAGTACTTC. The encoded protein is CASNRYEQYF.

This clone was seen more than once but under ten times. The CDR3 nucleotides are TGTGCCAGTAGTATTCAGGGGCCTTCCTACGAGCAGTACTTC. It codes for CASSIQGPSYEQYF. This chain links TRBV19 with TRBJ2-7; a weak D match, TRBD1 (6 bases). Germline CDR1 and CDR2: LNHDA and SQIVND (reference sequence). CDR3 length: 14 residues. The ends were cut back, 3 bases at V and 1 base at J, with 10 bases in the middle.

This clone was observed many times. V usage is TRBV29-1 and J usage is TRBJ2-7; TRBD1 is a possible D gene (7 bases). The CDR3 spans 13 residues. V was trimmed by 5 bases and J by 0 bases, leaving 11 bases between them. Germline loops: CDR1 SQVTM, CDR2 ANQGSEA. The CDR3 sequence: CSVPGGSSYEQYF. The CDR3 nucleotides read TGCAGCGTTCCAGGGGGGAGCTCCTACGAGCAGTACTTC.

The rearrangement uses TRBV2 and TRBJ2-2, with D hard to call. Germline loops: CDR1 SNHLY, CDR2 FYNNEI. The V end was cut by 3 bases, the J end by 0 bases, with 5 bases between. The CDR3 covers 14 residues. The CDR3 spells CASSESSNTGELFF. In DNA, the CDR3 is TGTGCCAGCAGTGAGTCCTCGAACACCGGGGAGCTGTTTTTT.

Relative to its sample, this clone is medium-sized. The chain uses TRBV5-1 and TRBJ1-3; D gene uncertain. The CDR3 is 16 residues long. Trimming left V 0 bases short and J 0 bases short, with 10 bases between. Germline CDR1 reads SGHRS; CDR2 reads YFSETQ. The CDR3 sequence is CASSLGGILSGNTIYF. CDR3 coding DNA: TGCGCCAGCAGCTTGGGCGGTATCCTCTCTGGAAACACCATATATTTT.

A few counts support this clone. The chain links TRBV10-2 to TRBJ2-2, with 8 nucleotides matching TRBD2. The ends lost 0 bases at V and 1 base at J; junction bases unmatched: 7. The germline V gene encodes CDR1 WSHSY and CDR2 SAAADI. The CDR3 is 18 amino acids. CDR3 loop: CASSESAGAGGNTGELFF. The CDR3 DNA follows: TGCGCCAGCAGTGAGTCCGCTGGTGCGGGAGGGAACACCGGGGAGCTGTTTTTT.

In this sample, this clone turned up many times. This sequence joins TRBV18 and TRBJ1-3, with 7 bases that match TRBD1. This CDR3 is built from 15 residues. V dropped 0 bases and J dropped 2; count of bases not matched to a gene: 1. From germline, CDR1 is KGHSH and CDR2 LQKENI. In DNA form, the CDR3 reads TGTGCCAGCTCACCACCGACAGGGCCTGGAAACACCATATATTTT. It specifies CASSPPTGPGNTIYF.

The CDR3 sequence: CSASDGGGPETQYF. CDR3 sequence (DNA): TGCAGTGCCAGTGACGGGGGAGGGCCAGAGACCCAGTACTTC. V is TRBV20-1 and J is TRBJ2-5, with TRBD2 identical over 7 bases. V trimming: 6 bases; J trimming: 4 bases; junction bases outside the gene matches: 11. CDR3 length: 14 amino acids. CDR1 is DFQATT, CDR2 SNEGSKA, per germline (reference sequence).

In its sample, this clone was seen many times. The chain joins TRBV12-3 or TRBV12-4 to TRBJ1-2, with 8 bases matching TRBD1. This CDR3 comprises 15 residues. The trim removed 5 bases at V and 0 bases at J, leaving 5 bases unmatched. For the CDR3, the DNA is TGTGCCAGCAGTGATACAGGGGGATCTAACTATGGCTACACCTTC. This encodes CASSDTGGSNYGYTF.

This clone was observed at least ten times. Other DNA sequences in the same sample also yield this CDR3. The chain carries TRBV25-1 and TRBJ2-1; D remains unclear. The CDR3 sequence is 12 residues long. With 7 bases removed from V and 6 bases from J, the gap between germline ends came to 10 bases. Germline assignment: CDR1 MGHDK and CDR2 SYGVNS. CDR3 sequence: CASKGSSNEQFF. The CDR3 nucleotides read TGTGCCAGCAAAGGGTCGAGCAATGAGCAGTTCTTC.

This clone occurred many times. The CDR3 coding sequence is TGTGCCAGCAGCGTAGATGCGTATGGTGAAAAACTGTTTTTT. Translated: CASSVDAYGEKLFF. This chain links TRBV9 with TRBJ1-4; D unresolved. The CDR3 extends over 14 amino acids. From germline, CDR1 is SGDLS and CDR2 YYNGEE. V lost 0 bases and J lost 7, with 10 bases in between.

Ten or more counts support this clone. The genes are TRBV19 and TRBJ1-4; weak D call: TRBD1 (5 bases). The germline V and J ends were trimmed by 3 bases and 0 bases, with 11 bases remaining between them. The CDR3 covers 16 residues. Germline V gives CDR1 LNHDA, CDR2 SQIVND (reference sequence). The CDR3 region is CASSIRDPATNEKLFF. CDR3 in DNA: TGTGCCAGTAGTATTCGGGACCCCGCAACTAATGAAAAACTGTTTTTT. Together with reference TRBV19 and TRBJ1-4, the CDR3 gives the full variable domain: DGGITQSPKYLFRKEGQNVTLSCEQNLNHDAMYWYRQDPGQGLRLIYYSQIVNDFQKGDIAEGYSVSREKKESFPLTVTSAQKNPTAFYLCASSIRDPATNEKLFFGSGTQLSVL.